What follows are 27 T cell receptor beta chains derived from one specimen sequenced in a study of blood T cell repertoires in COVID-19. The table came from immunoSEQ multiplex PCR; TCRdb's copy has only in-frame clones and leaves some out. The sample has roughly 380,000 clones, around 91% seen once. The sample was peripheral blood. The source of these receptors is a middle-aged woman with COVID-19, enrolled during active disease.

The chain recombines TRBV7-2 with TRBJ2-7, with D unclear. The CDR3 covers 14 residues. Trimming left V 2 bases short and J 3 bases short, with 11 bases between. The germline CDR1 and CDR2 sequences are SGHTA and FQGNSA. CDR3 in amino acids: CASSLFQGVYEQYF. CDR3 in DNA: TGTGCCAGCAGCTTATTCCAAGGAGTCTACGAGCAGTACTTC.

The gene calls are TRBV7-6 and TRBJ2-3; maybe TRBD2 (5 bases). V shed 5 bases and J shed 1 base, with 13 bases lying between them. Germline V gene data show CDR1 as SGHVS and CDR2 as FNYEAQ. The CDR3 loop spans 15 amino acids. The CDR3 DNA reads as TGTGCCAGCAGCCCAAACCAACTAGGCACAGATACGCAGTATTTT. It specifies CASSPNQLGTDTQYF.

V is TRBV7-9 and J is TRBJ1-2; 10 bases match TRBD1. Germline V gene lookup returns CDR1 SEHNR and CDR2 FQNEAQ (reference sequence). The V and J ends lost 5 bases and 8 bases, in that order; junction bases with no gene match: 5. The CDR3 length is 13 residues. The CDR3 spells CASSAGTGVGYTF. DNA for the CDR3: TGTGCCAGCAGCGCAGGGACAGGGGTAGGCTACACCTTC.

The chain is built from TRBV5-1 and TRBJ2-7; unclear D gene. Germline V gene data show CDR1 as SGHRS and CDR2 as YFSETQ. Trimming cost V 3 bases and J 3 bases, with 10 bases left between them. The CDR3 consists of 13 residues. CDR3: CASSYTSIYEQYF. The CDR3 DNA sequence: TGCGCCAGCAGCTACACATCAATCTACGAGCAGTACTTC.

The chain joins TRBV7-2 to TRBJ2-1; TRBD2 agrees at 7 bases. V was pared by 6 bases and J by 0 bases, with 8 bases of the junction left unmatched. The CDR3 consists of 16 residues. Germline V lookup: CDR1 SGHTA, CDR2 FQGNSA. The CDR3 is CASSLTGGSSYNEQFF. CDR3 sequence (DNA): TGTGCCAGCAGTCTTACGGGGGGTAGCTCCTACAATGAGCAGTTCTTC.

The CDR3 here is CASSQQDPRQAQETQYF. The DNA of the CDR3 is TGCGCCAGCAGCCAACAGGATCCCAGGCAGGCCCAAGAGACCCAGTACTTC. The chain links TRBV4-1 to TRBJ2-5; D gene uncertain. CDR1 and CDR2 (germline): MGHRA, YSYEKL. Trimming cost V 2 bases and J 1 base, with 17 bases left between them. This CDR3 is 17 amino acids long.

This chain uses TRBV29-1 with TRBJ1-4, with D perhaps TRBD1 (5 bases). This CDR3 region has 13 residues. CDR1 and CDR2 (germline): SQVTM, ANQGSEA. Trimming removed 7 bases at V and 5 bases at J, with 14 bases between. CDR3 DNA sequence: TGCAGCGCCGGGGGAGGGCTGAATGAAAAACTGTTTTTT. Protein product: CSAGGGLNEKLFF.

The CDR3 nucleotides are TGTGCCAGCAGGGAGGGGACAGGGCCCCTCTATGGCTACACCTTC. Translating gives CASREGTGPLYGYTF. The chain combines TRBV2 with TRBJ1-2; 9 nucleotides line up with TRBD1. CDR1 SNHLY and CDR2 FYNNEI come from the germline V gene. The CDR3 is 15 residues long. Trimming cost V 6 bases and J 4 bases; bases outside gene matches: 9.

This clone showed up just once. J is TRBJ2-1 and V is TRBV7-9; D call uncertain. The CDR3 is 12 amino acids. V lost 5 bases and J 9 bases, leaving 11 bases between the germline ends. Germline lookup yields CDR1 SEHNR and CDR2 FQNEAQ (reference sequence). In DNA, the CDR3 is TGTGCCAGCAGCCATCCGAGTGGTGAGCAGTTCTTC. Its translation is CASSHPSGEQFF. The variable domain in full, with the rest retrieved from reference TRBV7-9 and TRBJ2-1, is DTGVSQNPRHKITKRGQNVTFRCDPISEHNRLYWYRQTLGQGPEFLTYFQNEAQLEKSRLLSDRFSAERPKGSFSTLEIQRTEQGDSAMYLCASSHPSGEQFFGPGTRLTVL.

This clone was counted between two and nine times. The rearrangement uses TRBV4-3 and TRBJ1-4; weak D call: TRBD1 (6 bases). CDR1 is LGHNA and CDR2 is YSLEER in the germline V gene. There are 17 residues in the CDR3. V dropped 0 bases and J dropped 2 bases, with 13 bases sitting between them. CDR3 protein: CASSQELGAATNEKLFF. The CDR3 DNA is TGCGCCAGCAGCCAAGAGTTGGGGGCCGCGACTAATGAAAAACTGTTTTTT.

The chain recombines TRBV5-1 with TRBJ1-3, with D possibly matching TRBD1 (5 bases). Trimming shortened V by 3 bases and J by 4 bases, and 11 bases separated the two germline ends. The germline CDR1 and CDR2 sequences are SGHRS and YFSETQ. The CDR3 is 14 amino acids. Here the CDR3 DNA reads TGCGCCAGCAGCTCCAGGGATAGGGGAAACACCATATATTTT. This sequence encodes CASSSRDRGNTIYF.

The chain links TRBV6-6 to TRBJ2-7; D uncertain. The CDR3 spans 12 residues. The V end was cut by 2 bases, the J end by 3 bases, with 5 bases between. CDR1 is MNHNY and CDR2 is SVGAGI in the germline V gene (reference sequence). The CDR3 DNA reads TGTGCCAGCAGTTACACCTACTACGAGCAGTACTTC. It translates to CASSYTYYEQYF.

The table lists this clone with a few counts. The gene calls are TRBV19 and TRBJ1-5; maybe TRBD1 (6 bases). The CDR3 totals 13 residues. Germline CDR1 reads LNHDA; CDR2 reads SQIVND (reference sequence). Deletions cut 3 bases from V and 4 bases from J, with 7 bases between. The CDR3 DNA is TGTGCCAGTAGTATGGACAGAAATCAGCCCCAGCATTTT. It is translated as CASSMDRNQPQHF.

This chain links TRBV6-6 with TRBJ1-2; TRBD1 is a possible D gene (6 bases). The V gene lost 1 base and the J gene lost 4 bases, with 13 bases spanning the gap. From germline, CDR1 is MNHNY and CDR2 SVGAGI (reference sequence). CDR3 length: 15 residues. CDR3 region: CASSYYRAISYGYTF. CDR3 in DNA: TGTGCCAGCAGTTACTACAGGGCAATCTCCTATGGCTACACCTTC.

This clone was recorded once. The V and J genes are TRBV7-9 and TRBJ1-4; a weak D match, TRBD1 (6 bases). There are 16 residues in the CDR3. The germline CDR1 and CDR2 sequences are SEHNR and FQNEAQ (reference sequence). V lost 4 bases and J lost 5, with 17 bases in between. CDR3 coding DNA: TGTGCCAGCAGCTCCGAGACAGGCCGGTTGAATGAAAAACTGTTTTTT. Residues: CASSSETGRLNEKLFF.

This clone was seen only once. This rearrangement joins TRBV19 to TRBJ2-7, with D possibly being TRBD1 (8 bases). The CDR3 runs to 16 residues. Trimming pared 7 bases from V and 6 bases from J, leaving 25 bases between. Germline V gene data show CDR1 as LNHDA and CDR2 as SQIVND (reference sequence). Written as DNA, the CDR3 is TGTGCCAGTACCAGGATACTTGGGACAGGCGGGGGCGAGCAGTACTTC. This encodes CASTRILGTGGGEQYF. Full variable domain (rest looked up from reference TRBV19 and TRBJ2-7): DGGITQSPKYLFRKEGQNVTLSCEQNLNHDAMYWYRQDPGQGLRLIYYSQIVNDFQKGDIAEGYSVSREKKESFPLTVTSAQKNPTAFYLCASTRILGTGGGEQYFGPGTRLTVT.

This chain uses TRBV10-3 with TRBJ2-1; D not resolved. From germline, CDR1 is ENHRY and CDR2 SYGVKD. The CDR3 loop spans 13 amino acids. V was trimmed by 10 bases and J by 2 bases, leaving 12 bases between them. The CDR3 DNA reads TGTGCCACTTCGGCGGCTGCCTACAATGAGCAGTTCTTC. This translates into CATSAAAYNEQFF.

The rearrangement uses TRBV6-9 and TRBJ2-7; 11 nucleotides match TRBD1. J lost 1 base, V lost 1 base, and 0 bases had no gene match. The CDR3 has 15 amino acids. The germline V gene has CDR1 MNHGY and CDR2 SVAAGI. In DNA form, the CDR3 reads TGTGCCAGCAGTTATTGGGACAGGGGGTCCTACGAGCAGTACTTC. It yields the protein CASSYWDRGSYEQYF.

This clone has more than one count but fewer than ten. The V call is TRBV28, the J call TRBJ2-2; TRBD2 might be the D (6 bases). V shed 2 bases and J shed 6 bases, with 16 bases lying between them. The CDR3 length is 16 residues. Per the germline V gene, CDR1 is MDHEN and CDR2 is SYDVKM. The CDR3 here is CASSLPGQGLSGELFF. CDR3 sequence (DNA): TGTGCCAGCAGTTTACCCGGGCAGGGACTCTCCGGGGAGCTGTTTTTT.

The chain couples TRBV2 to TRBJ1-1; D remains unclear. This CDR3 is 13 amino acids long. Germline CDR1 is SNHLY and CDR2 is FYNNEI. Trimming took 6 bases from V and 3 from J, leaving 11 bases between them. The CDR3 loop reads CASRRELDTEAFF. CDR3 sequence (DNA): TGTGCCAGCAGAAGAGAGTTGGACACTGAAGCTTTCTTT.

The rearrangement links TRBV28 to TRBJ2-7; TRBD1 is a possible D gene (6 bases). The V end was cut by 6 bases, the J end by 0 bases, with 12 bases between. The CDR3 loop spans 14 amino acids. CDR1 is MDHEN and CDR2 is SYDVKM in the germline V gene. The CDR3 protein is CASRPGTFSYEQYF. The DNA for the CDR3 is TGTGCCAGCAGGCCCGGGACATTCTCCTACGAGCAGTACTTC. Combining the CDR3 with reference TRBV28 and TRBJ2-7 gives the whole variable domain DVKVTQSSRYLVKRTGEKVFLECVQDMDHENMFWYRQDPGLGLRLIYFSYDVKMKEKGDIPEGYSVSREKKERFSLILESASTNQTSMYLCASRPGTFSYEQYFGPGTRLTVT.

This clone was picked up a small number of times. The chain couples TRBV6-5 to TRBJ2-7; 10 nucleotides match TRBD1. Germline lookup yields CDR1 MNHEY and CDR2 SVGAGI. V was clipped by 5 bases and J by 3 bases; unmatched bases: 4. The CDR3 runs 14 residues. CDR3 protein: CASSHRDRGYEQYF. The DNA for the CDR3 is TGTGCCAGCAGTCATCGGGACAGGGGCTACGAGCAGTACTTC.

The CDR3 region is CSASRGGAETQYF. As DNA, the CDR3 is TGCAGCGCCTCTCGGGGGGGGGCTGAGACCCAGTACTTC. V is TRBV29-1 and J is TRBJ2-5; 8 bases are a match to TRBD2. Germline CDR1 is SQVTM and CDR2 is ANQGSEA. The junction had 9 bases not matched to a gene; V was cut back by 7 bases and J by 5 bases. The CDR3 runs to 13 residues.

CDR3 in amino acids: CASSLGFANPIPYEQYF. In nucleotides, the CDR3 is TGTGCCAGCAGCTTAGGGTTTGCGAATCCGATTCCCTACGAGCAGTACTTC. The chain joins TRBV7-2 to TRBJ2-7, with unresolved D. V was cut by 1 base and J by 2 bases, with 18 bases left in between. Germline assignment: CDR1 SGHTA and CDR2 FQGNSA. The CDR3 length is 17 residues.

This clone was seen just once. The chain joins TRBV27 to TRBJ1-5; perhaps TRBD1 as D (5 bases). Germline V CDR1 and CDR2: MNHEY, SMNVEV (reference sequence). V gave up 6 bases and J gave up 8 bases, with 11 bases separating them. The CDR3 length is 12 residues. CDR3 in DNA: TGTGCCAGCAGCAGGCAGGGTGAGCCCCAGCATTTT. It codes for CASSRQGEPQHF.

The V and J genes are TRBV18 and TRBJ2-1; perhaps TRBD2 as D (5 bases). Germline V gene sequence: CDR1 KGHSH, CDR2 LQKENI. The CDR3 has 15 amino acids. Trimming stripped 4 bases from V and 6 bases from J, with 16 bases between. The CDR3 nucleotides read TGTGCCAGCTCACTGACTTCGGACTTAAGCAATGAGCAGTTCTTC. This translates into CASSLTSDLSNEQFF.

This clone was seen just once. The chain combines TRBV19 with TRBJ1-1; TRBD1 aligns across 9 bases. This CDR3 is built from 14 residues. Trimming cost V 8 bases and J 7 bases; bases outside gene matches: 11. Germline CDR1 LNHDA, CDR2 SQIVND (reference sequence). The CDR3 DNA sequence: TGTGCCAGTCGCGTACAGGGGGCTATGGGTGAAGCTTTCTTT. Protein product: CASRVQGAMGEAFF.